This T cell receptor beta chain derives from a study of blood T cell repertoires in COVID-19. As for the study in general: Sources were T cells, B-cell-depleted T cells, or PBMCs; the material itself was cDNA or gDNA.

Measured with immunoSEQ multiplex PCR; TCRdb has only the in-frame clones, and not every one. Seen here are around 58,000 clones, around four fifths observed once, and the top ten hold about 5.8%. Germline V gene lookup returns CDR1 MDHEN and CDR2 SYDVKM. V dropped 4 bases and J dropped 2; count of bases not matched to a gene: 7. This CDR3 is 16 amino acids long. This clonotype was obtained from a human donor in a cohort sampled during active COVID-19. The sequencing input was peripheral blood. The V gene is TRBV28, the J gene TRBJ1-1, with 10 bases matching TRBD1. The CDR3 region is CASSSPGTGDNTEAFF. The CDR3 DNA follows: TGTGCCAGCAGTTCCCCCGGGACAGGGGACAACACTGAAGCTTTCTTT.